Given below is one TCR beta chain in context. Antigen specificity is unknown. Other DNA sequences in the same sample also yield this CDR3. This sample was included in a study of beta chain features in type 1 diabetes. Whole-study results and caveats: Healthy donors had naive, central memory and Treg TCRB repertoires that appeared less similar than those seen among patients. In all four CD4+ subsets, TCRB CDR3 length was significantly, moderately reduced in type 1 diabetes.

Expressed TCRB transcripts were sequenced because the isolated RNA had all been reverse transcribed beforehand. This table comes from immunoSEQ multiplex PCR, and its TCRdb copy is limited to in-frame clones, with some not included. The profile shows roughly 100,000 clones, approximately 30% of them singletons. Per germline, CDR1 MDHEN and CDR2 SYDVKM. J gave up 4 bases and V 6 bases, and 9 bases lay outside the gene matches. CDR3 length: 15 amino acids. The V and J genes are TRBV28 and TRBJ2-7; TRBD1 matches 10 bases. This receptor was obtained from a woman between 18 and 29 years old with type 1 diabetes. The sequencing sample was made of central memory CD4+ T cells from blood. The CDR3 coding sequence is TGTGCCAGCAGAGGGAGAGGGACAGGGGTATACGAGCAGTACTTC. Translated: CASRGRGTGVYEQYF.